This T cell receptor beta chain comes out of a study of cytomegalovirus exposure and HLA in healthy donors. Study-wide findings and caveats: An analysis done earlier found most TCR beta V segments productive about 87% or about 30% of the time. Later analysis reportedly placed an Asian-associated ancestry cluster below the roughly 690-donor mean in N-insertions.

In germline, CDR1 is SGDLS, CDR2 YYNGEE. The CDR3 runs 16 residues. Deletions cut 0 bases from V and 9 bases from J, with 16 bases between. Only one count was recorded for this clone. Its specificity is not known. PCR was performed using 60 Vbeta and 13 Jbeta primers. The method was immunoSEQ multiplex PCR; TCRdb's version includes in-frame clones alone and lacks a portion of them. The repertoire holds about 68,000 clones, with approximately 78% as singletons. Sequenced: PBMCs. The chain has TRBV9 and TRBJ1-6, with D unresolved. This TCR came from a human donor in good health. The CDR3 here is CASSVDPGTVSSPLHF. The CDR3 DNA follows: TGTGCCAGCAGCGTAGACCCGGGAACCGTCTCTTCACCCCTCCACTTT.